One sample yielded the 18 T cell receptor beta chains listed below, sequenced in a study of blood T cell repertoires in COVID-19. Clones were sequenced by immunoSEQ multiplex PCR, and TCRdb holds only the in-frame ones, with some missing. The table records approximately 190,000 clones, around 86% of them present only once. Sequenced input: PBMCs or T cells enriched from blood (not recorded which). These receptors all come from a woman in her thirties or forties in a cohort exposed to, infected with or recovered from COVID-19 (not recorded which).

The chain carries TRBV2 and TRBJ1-4; a possible D gene is TRBD1 (5 bases). V lost 6 bases, J lost 4 bases, and 12 bases lay in between. The CDR3 is made up of 14 amino acids. Germline V gives CDR1 SNHLY, CDR2 FYNNEI. The chain's CDR3 is CASRGGQGNEKLFF. CDR3 bases: TGTGCCAGCAGGGGGGGTCAGGGTAATGAAAAACTGTTTTTT.

The genes are TRBV9 and TRBJ2-2; no reliable D call. CDR1 is SGDLS and CDR2 is YYNGEE in the germline V gene. With 2 bases removed from V and 3 bases from J, the gap between germline ends came to 5 bases. The CDR3 sequence is 13 residues long. The DNA of the CDR3 is TGTGCCAGCAGCGTTCGGGACACCGGGGAGCTGTTTTTT. Its translation is CASSVRDTGELFF. Complete variable domain (other parts from reference TRBV9 and TRBJ2-2): DSGVTQTPKHLITATGQRVTLRCSPRSGDLSVYWYQQSLDQGLQFLIQYYNGEERAKGNILERFSAQQFPDLHSELNLSSLELGDSALYFCASSVRDTGELFFGEGSRLTVL.

The chain couples TRBV2 to TRBJ2-7, with D perhaps TRBD2 (5 bases). Trimming took off 11 bases at V and 1 base at J, with 18 bases between the two ends. This CDR3 is built from 14 residues. Germline assignment: CDR1 SNHLY and CDR2 FYNNEI. The CDR3 protein is CACYRGFISYEQYF. The DNA for the CDR3 is TGTGCCTGCTACCGGGGTTTTATTTCCTACGAGCAGTACTTC.

This clone occurred once. The chain couples TRBV2 to TRBJ2-7, with D possibly being TRBD2 (5 bases). V lost 3 bases and J lost 2, with 14 bases in between. This CDR3 comprises 15 residues. CDR1 SNHLY and CDR2 FYNNEI come from the germline V gene. The DNA of the CDR3 is TGTGCCAGCAGTGATCCCCGGCGGGCACCCTACGAGCAGTACTTC. It is translated as CASSDPRRAPYEQYF. Supplemented by reference TRBV2 and TRBJ2-7, the full variable domain reads EPEVTQTPSHQVTQMGQEVILRCVPISNHLYFYWYRQILGQKVEFLVSFYNNEISEKSEIFDDQFSVERPDGSNFTLKIRSTKLEDSAMYFCASSDPRRAPYEQYFGPGTRLTVT.

The V gene is TRBV7-2, the J gene TRBJ2-2; 9 nucleotides line up with TRBD2. Losses at the gene ends were 5 bases for V and 9 bases for J; bases not matched to a gene: 7. CDR1 is SGHTA, CDR2 FQGNSA, per germline. This CDR3 is 14 amino acids long. The CDR3 loop reads CASSPGLASRELFF. The CDR3 DNA sequence: TGTGCCAGCAGCCCGGGACTAGCTTCCCGGGAGCTGTTTTTT.

The V gene is TRBV19, the J gene TRBJ1-2; 7 nucleotides agree with TRBD1. Trimming at V came to 4 bases and at J to 2 bases, leaving 13 bases not matched to a gene. The germline V gene has CDR1 LNHDA and CDR2 SQIVND (reference sequence). This CDR3 is built from 17 residues. The CDR3 region is CASSTYLDDRANYGYTF. Written as DNA, the CDR3 is TGTGCCAGTAGTACGTACCTAGATGACAGGGCGAACTATGGCTACACCTTC.

The chain links TRBV4-3 to TRBJ2-7, with D possibly being TRBD2 (6 bases). The V end was cut by 2 bases, the J end by 0 bases, with 14 bases between. This CDR3 comprises 16 residues. Looked up from germline, CDR1 is LGHNA and CDR2 is YSLEER. CDR3 in amino acids: CASSQRGTASSYEQYF. DNA for the CDR3: TGCGCCAGCAGCCAACGGGGGACCGCGAGCTCCTACGAGCAGTACTTC.

The chain couples TRBV24-1 to TRBJ2-5; D possibly corresponds to TRBD1 (6 bases). The CDR3 runs 17 residues. Germline assignment: CDR1 KGHDR and CDR2 SFDVKD. Trimming pared 2 bases from V and 1 base from J, leaving 16 bases between. The CDR3 loop reads CATSDSQGPLIQETQYF. The DNA for the CDR3 is TGTGCCACCAGTGATTCACAGGGACCCCTGATCCAAGAGACCCAGTACTTC.

The V and J genes are TRBV7-8 and TRBJ2-7, with unresolved D. V was cut by 2 bases and J by 2 bases, with 13 bases left in between. Per the germline V gene, CDR1 is SGHVS and CDR2 is FQNEAQ. The CDR3 consists of 15 residues. DNA for the CDR3: TGTGCCAGCAGCTTACTCGCAGGCGTCACCTACGAGCAGTACTTC. Residues: CASSLLAGVTYEQYF.

The CDR3 coding sequence is TGTGCCAGCAGCCCCCGGGGACAGTCTAATGAAAAACTGTTTTTT. As protein: CASSPRGQSNEKLFF. V and J are TRBV11-3 and TRBJ1-4; 7 bases match TRBD1. From germline, CDR1 is SGHNT and CDR2 YENEEA. J gave up 3 bases and V 5 bases, and 6 bases lay outside the gene matches. The CDR3 is 15 amino acids.

The chain carries TRBV29-1 and TRBJ1-2; D is possibly TRBD1 (6 bases). Germline assignment: CDR1 SQVTM and CDR2 ANQGSEA. V was cut by 7 bases and J by 2 bases, with 11 bases left in between. CDR3 size: 12 residues. The CDR3 here is CSGGGLNYGYTF. The DNA for the CDR3 is TGCAGCGGGGGGGGGCTGAACTATGGCTACACCTTC.

This chain uses TRBV5-1 with TRBJ1-1; 9 bases map to TRBD1. Germline assignment: CDR1 SGHRS and CDR2 YFSETQ. This CDR3 has 18 residues. Unmatched junction bases numbered 13, after V lost 0 bases and J lost 4 bases. CDR3 nucleotides: TGCGCCAGCAGCTTGGAAAAGGGACAGGGAATTGGAGGCACTGAAGCTTTCTTT. Translated, it gives CASSLEKGQGIGGTEAFF.

This chain connects TRBV19 to TRBJ2-1; 7 bases line up with TRBD2. Trimming took 4 bases from V and 4 from J; bases not matched to a gene: 7. CDR3 length: 15 amino acids. Germline CDR1 is LNHDA and CDR2 is SQIVND (reference sequence). The CDR3 protein is CASSKTSARYNEQFF. The CDR3 nucleotides are TGTGCCAGTAGTAAAACTAGCGCCAGGTACAATGAGCAGTTCTTC.

The chain uses TRBV28 and TRBJ1-4; 7 positions match TRBD1. V gave up 6 bases and J gave up 7 bases; unmatched junction bases: 17. Germline CDR1 MDHEN, CDR2 SYDVKM. CDR3 length equals 17 residues. DNA of the CDR3: TGTGCCAGCAGGATAACGGGACAGAGTATCTTGAGTGAAAAACTGTTTTTT. Protein: CASRITGQSILSEKLFF. Combining the CDR3 with reference TRBV28 and TRBJ1-4 gives the whole variable domain DVKVTQSSRYLVKRTGEKVFLECVQDMDHENMFWYRQDPGLGLRLIYFSYDVKMKEKGDIPEGYSVSREKKERFSLILESASTNQTSMYLCASRITGQSILSEKLFFGSGTQLSVL.

This sequence joins TRBV11-2 and TRBJ1-4; D gene uncertain. Germline lookup yields CDR1 SGHAT and CDR2 FQNNGV. This CDR3 spans 15 amino acids. V was pared by 0 bases and J by 0 bases, with 5 bases between. The CDR3 loop is CASSLEQATNEKLFF. The DNA for the CDR3 is TGTGCCAGCAGCTTAGAACAAGCAACTAATGAAAAACTGTTTTTT.

V gene TRBV27 combines with J gene TRBJ1-4; D gene unclear. CDR1 MNHEY and CDR2 SMNVEV come from the germline V gene (reference sequence). The CDR3 runs 14 residues. Trimming took 2 bases from V and 8 from J, leaving 12 bases between them. The CDR3 coding sequence is TGTGCCAGCAGTTTACGGTCAGGCAGGGAAAAACTGTTTTTT. Its translation is CASSLRSGREKLFF. The whole variable domain, remainder taken from reference TRBV27 and TRBJ1-4, is EAQVTQNPRYLITVTGKKLTVTCSQNMNHEYMSWYRQDPGLGLRQIYYSMNVEVTDKGDVPEGYKVSRKEKRNFPLILESPSPNQTSLYFCASSLRSGREKLFFGSGTQLSVL.

The chain's CDR3 is CASSSGLAGSYEQYF. CDR3 DNA sequence: TGTGCCAGCAGCTCGGGACTAGCGGGATCCTACGAGCAGTACTTC. This chain connects TRBV7-7 to TRBJ2-7; the match to TRBD2 covers 13 bases. The ends lost 4 bases at V and 1 base at J; junction bases unmatched: 1. The CDR3 extends over 15 amino acids. CDR1 is SSHAT and CDR2 is FNYEAQ in the germline V gene (reference sequence).

This clone was detected only once. The V gene is TRBV20-1, the J gene TRBJ1-4, with D possibly matching TRBD1 (5 bases). V lost 3 bases to trimming and J lost 0 bases, with 11 bases between them. This CDR3 spans 15 amino acids. Looked up from germline, CDR1 is DFQATT and CDR2 is SNEGSKA (reference sequence). The chain's CDR3 is CSASLRGATNEKLFF. The CDR3 DNA follows: TGCAGTGCTAGTCTCCGGGGGGCAACTAATGAAAAACTGTTTTTT.